This TCR beta chain was found in a study of cytomegalovirus exposure and HLA in healthy donors. Findings and caveats of the study: TCR beta sequences numbering 15,000 to 20,000 were associated with HLA alleles at 0.05 false discovery rate in a later analysis.

This clone has more than one count but fewer than ten. The antigen is unknown. The PCR was carried out with 60 Vbeta primers and 13 Jbeta primers. Clones were sequenced by immunoSEQ multiplex PCR, and TCRdb holds only the in-frame ones, with some missing. Among some 93,000 clones listed, approximately 64% were seen once. Trimming removed 2 bases from V and 10 bases from J, with 12 bases in between. This CDR3 has 13 amino acids. Germline CDR1 reads SGHVS; CDR2 reads FQNEAQ. The TCR comes from a boy aged 10-17 years in good health and CMV-seropositive. Sequencing was carried out using PBMCs. This chain connects TRBV7-8 to TRBJ2-1; D is undetermined. DNA of the CDR3: TGTGCCAGCAGCTTAAGTCGAGAGGCAGAGCAGTTCTTC. This gives the protein CASSLSREAEQFF.